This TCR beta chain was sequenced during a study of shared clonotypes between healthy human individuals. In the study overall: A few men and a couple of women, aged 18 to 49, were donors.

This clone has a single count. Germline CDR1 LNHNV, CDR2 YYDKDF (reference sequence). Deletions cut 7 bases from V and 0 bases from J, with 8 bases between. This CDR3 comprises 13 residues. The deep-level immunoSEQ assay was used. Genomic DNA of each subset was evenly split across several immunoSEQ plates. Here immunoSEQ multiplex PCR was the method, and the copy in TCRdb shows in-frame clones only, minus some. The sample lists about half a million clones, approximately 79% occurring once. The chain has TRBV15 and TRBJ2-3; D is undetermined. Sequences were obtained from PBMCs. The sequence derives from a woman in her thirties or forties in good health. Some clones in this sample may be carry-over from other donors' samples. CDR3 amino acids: CATTRGSTDTQYF. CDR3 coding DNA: TGTGCCACCACCCGCGGCAGCACAGATACGCAGTATTTT.